This TCR beta chain is drawn from a study of blood T cell repertoires in COVID-19. The overall study: The samples span acute and convalescent COVID-19 from the United States, Italy and Spain. T cells, B-cell-depleted T cells, or PBMCs supplied cDNA or gDNA.

Source study methods: Reference gene primer amplification yielded estimated nucleated cell counts. Sequenced by immunoSEQ multiplex PCR; TCRdb stores in-frame clones only, minus some. That table gives V, J and clone size, and the DNA gave D and trimming. Here the sample spans more than 100,000 clones, approximately 80% being singletons. The germline gives CDR1 KGHSH, CDR2 LQKENI. The CDR3 has 13 amino acids. V was cut by 2 bases and J by 8 bases, with 12 bases left in between. Sequencing was carried out using peripheral blood. This sequence joins TRBV18 and TRBJ1-2; TRBD1 is a possible D gene (6 bases). The origin of this receptor is a woman in her fifties or sixties with acute or convalescent COVID-19. CDR3 protein: CASSPSQGKGYTF. The CDR3 coding sequence is TGTGCCAGCTCACCAAGCCAGGGGAAAGGCTACACCTTC.